These 16 T cell receptor beta chains were sequenced from one sample in a study of T cells in Graves' hyperthyroidism and ophthalmopathy. TCR beta CDR3 sequences were amplified from RNA transcripts. The HTBI primer set was used in a first-round RT-PCR of the TCR CDR3. Via MiXCR, TCRdb re-called the multiplex PCR reads, giving one row per CDR3 protein. Here the sample spans over 200,000 distinct CDR3 sequences, around 18% being singletons. Sample: blood. Receptors originate from a man aged 35-49 years with Graves' hyperthyroidism.

This clonotype was counted at least ten times. This chain joins TRBV20-1 and TRBJ1-2; D unresolved. Germline V CDR1 and CDR2: DFQATT, SNEGSKA (reference sequence). V lost 4 bases to trimming and J lost 2 bases, with 8 bases between them. CDR3 length: 12 amino acids. The CDR3 region has the DNA TGCAGTGCTAATATGCAGAACTATGGCTACACCTTC. This sequence encodes CSANMQNYGYTF.

This clonotype was recorded a few times. The rearrangement uses TRBV6-1 and TRBJ2-3, with 11 positions matching TRBD2. The CDR3 runs 15 residues. Per germline, CDR1 MNHNS and CDR2 SASEGT. V shed 2 bases and J 4 bases; nucleotides not matched to a gene: 2. DNA of the CDR3: TGTGCCAGCAGTGAATTTAGCGGGGGGGCAGATACGCAGTATTTT. Protein sequence: CASSEFSGGADTQYF.

This clonotype has at least ten counts. The CDR3 bases are TGTGCCAGCAGCTTAAGGAGGGTCGGCAATCAGCCCCAGCATTTT. This gives the protein CASSLRRVGNQPQHF. The rearrangement links TRBV7-2 to TRBJ1-5; D remains ambiguous. The V end lost 2 bases, the J end lost 2 bases, and 10 bases lay between the germline ends. Germline CDR1 reads SGHTA; CDR2 reads FQGNSA. This CDR3 comprises 15 residues. The full variable domain, rest sourced from reference TRBV7-2 and TRBJ1-5, is GAGVSQSPSNKVTEKGKDVELRCDPISGHTALYWYRQSLGQGLEFLIYFQGNSAPDKSGLPSDRFSAERTGGSVSTLTIQRTQQEDSAVYLCASSLRRVGNQPQHFGDGTRLSIL.

This clonotype was detected many times. The chain is built from TRBV28 and TRBJ2-1; the D gene is possibly TRBD1 (6 bases). Per the germline V gene, CDR1 is MDHEN and CDR2 is SYDVKM. V lost 3 bases and J 5 bases, leaving 11 bases between the germline ends. There are 14 residues in the CDR3. The CDR3 loop is CASSFSGTNNEQFF. The DNA of the CDR3 is TGTGCCAGCAGTTTTTCGGGGACAAACAATGAGCAGTTCTTC.

This clonotype was seen a handful of times. The V gene is TRBV7-6, the J gene TRBJ2-1; 8 nucleotides agree with TRBD2. The CDR3 is 16 amino acids. V lost 2 bases, J lost 3 bases, and 6 bases stayed unmatched. The germline V gene has CDR1 SGHVS and CDR2 FNYEAQ. The CDR3 protein is CASSLPGTRNYNEQFF. CDR3 nucleotides: TGTGCCAGCAGCTTACCCGGGACTAGGAACTACAATGAGCAGTTCTTC.

This clonotype was detected ten times or more. The chain employs TRBV6-1 and TRBJ1-2, with D hard to call. CDR1 is MNHNS, CDR2 SASEGT, per germline. The CDR3 sequence is 13 residues long. The germline V and J ends were trimmed by 5 bases and 0 bases, with 7 bases remaining between them. The DNA of the CDR3 is TGTGCCAGCAGTACAGAAACTAACTATGGCTACACCTTC. Translating it yields CASSTETNYGYTF.

Ten or more counts support this clonotype. The gene calls are TRBV2 and TRBJ1-5, with a tentative D call TRBD1 (6 bases). Per germline, CDR1 SNHLY and CDR2 FYNNEI. V gave up 2 bases and J gave up 2 bases, with 13 bases separating them. The CDR3 is 16 residues long. The CDR3 DNA follows: TGTGCCAGCAGTGAACCGGGGGCTGGAGGCAATCAGCCCCAGCATTTT. This encodes CASSEPGAGGNQPQHF.

There are many counts of this clonotype. The chain carries TRBV28 and TRBJ2-2, with 9 bases lining up with TRBD1. Looked up from germline, CDR1 is MDHEN and CDR2 is SYDVKM. This CDR3 contains 15 residues. The V gene end was trimmed by 4 bases and the J gene end by 5 bases; junction bases not matched to a gene: 5. The CDR3 region is CASSSGGTGTGELFF. The CDR3 DNA sequence: TGTGCCAGCAGTTCCGGGGGGACAGGGACCGGGGAGCTGTTTTTT. Full variable domain (missing parts from reference TRBV28 and TRBJ2-2): DVKVTQSSRYLVKRTGEKVFLECVQDMDHENMFWYRQDPGLGLRLIYFSYDVKMKEKGDIPEGYSVSREKKERFSLILESASTNQTSMYLCASSSGGTGTGELFFGEGSRLTVL.

The CDR3 reads CASSLGPPDPYNSPLHF. The CDR3 DNA reads as TGTGCCAGCAGCTTAGGCCCGCCGGATCCCTATAATTCACCCCTCCACTTT. The chain has TRBV11-1 and TRBJ1-6, with D uncertain. The CDR3 extends over 17 amino acids. Germline V lookup: CDR1 SGHAT, CDR2 FQDESV (reference sequence). Trimming stripped 1 base from V and 2 bases from J, with 12 bases between.

The chain couples TRBV6-2 or TRBV6-3 to TRBJ1-6, with D perhaps matching TRBD1 (6 bases). V was trimmed by 6 bases and J by 6 bases, leaving 12 bases between them. From germline, CDR1 is MNHEY and CDR2 SVGEGT. This CDR3 spans 14 amino acids. In DNA form, the CDR3 reads TGTGCCAGCAGCCCCGGGACATTTAATTCACCCCTCCACTTT. Amino acids: CASSPGTFNSPLHF.

This clonotype was detected ten times or more. The V gene is TRBV7-2, the J gene TRBJ2-3, with unresolved D. With 2 bases removed from V and 0 bases from J, the gap between germline ends came to 6 bases. CDR1 and CDR2 (germline): SGHTA, FQGNSA. The CDR3 loop spans 14 amino acids. CDR3 nucleotide sequence: TGTGCCAGCAGCTTATACCAGAGCACAGATACGCAGTATTTT. The encoded protein is CASSLYQSTDTQYF.

In this sample, this clonotype turned up many times. The chain joins TRBV6-6 to TRBJ1-6; TRBD1 matches 8 bases. V shed 2 bases, J shed 9 bases, and the junction held 3 bases outside the gene matches. This CDR3 contains 14 residues. Germline-derived CDR1 and CDR2 are MNHNY and SVGAGI (reference sequence). The DNA of the CDR3 is TGTGCCAGCAGTTACACAGGGGGGGGTTCACCCCTCCACTTT. This gives the protein CASSYTGGGSPLHF.

This clonotype was seen repeatedly, ten times or more. The chain is built from TRBV2 and TRBJ2-5; D call uncertain. This CDR3 is 14 amino acids long. Trimming removed 3 bases at V and 5 bases at J, with 13 bases between. Germline V gene data show CDR1 as SNHLY and CDR2 as FYNNEI. CDR3 region: CASSEAAQVETQYF. In nucleotides, the CDR3 is TGTGCCAGCAGTGAGGCAGCCCAGGTGGAGACCCAGTACTTC.

This clonotype was seen at least ten times. The chain joins TRBV14 to TRBJ2-7, with 7 bases identical to TRBD1. The CDR3 is 13 amino acids. Germline CDR1 and CDR2: SGHDN and FVKESK. V lost 2 bases and J lost 9; bases outside the gene matches: 7. The CDR3 bases are TGTGCCAGCAGCCAATATGAACAGGGGAGGCAGTACTTC. It encodes CASSQYEQGRQYF.

V gene TRBV11-2 combines with J gene TRBJ1-2; D might be TRBD1 (6 bases). Germline lookup yields CDR1 SGHAT and CDR2 FQNNGV. Trimming cost V 2 bases and J 2 bases, with 9 bases left between them. The CDR3 extends over 14 amino acids. For the CDR3, the DNA is TGTGCCAGCAGCTTAAACAGGGCGAACTATGGCTACACCTTC. As protein: CASSLNRANYGYTF.

This clonotype was seen at least ten times. This rearrangement joins TRBV7-9 to TRBJ2-5, with D possibly TRBD1 on 5 matching bases. CDR3 length: 15 residues. Germline CDR1 reads SEHNR; CDR2 reads FQNEAQ (reference sequence). Trimming left V 5 bases short and J 5 bases short, with 18 bases between. This CDR3 is CASSLIQGIRETQYF. As DNA, the CDR3 is TGTGCCAGCAGCCTGATCCAGGGAATAAGGGAGACCCAGTACTTC.